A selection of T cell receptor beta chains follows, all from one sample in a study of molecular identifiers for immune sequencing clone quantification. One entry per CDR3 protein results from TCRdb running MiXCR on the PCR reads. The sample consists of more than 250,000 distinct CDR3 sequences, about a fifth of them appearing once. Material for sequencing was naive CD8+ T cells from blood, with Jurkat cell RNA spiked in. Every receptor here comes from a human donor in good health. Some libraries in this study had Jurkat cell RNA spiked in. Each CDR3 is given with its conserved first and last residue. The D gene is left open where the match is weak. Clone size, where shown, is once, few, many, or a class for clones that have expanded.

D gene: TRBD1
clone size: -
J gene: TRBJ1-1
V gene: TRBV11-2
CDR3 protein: CASTRDRAVGTEVFF
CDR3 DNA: TGTGCCAGCACCCGGGACAGGGCGGTTGGCACTGAAGTTTTCTTT

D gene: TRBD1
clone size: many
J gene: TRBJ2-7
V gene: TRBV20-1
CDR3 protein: CSAPHGTGVHYEQYF
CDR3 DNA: TGCAGTGCTCCCCACGGGACAGGGGTTCACTACGAGCAGTACTTC

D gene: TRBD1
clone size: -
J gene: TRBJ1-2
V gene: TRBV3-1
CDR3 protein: CASSQVVGQGNDGYTF
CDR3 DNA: TGTGCCAGCAGCCAAGTTGTGGGACAGGGGAACGATGGCTACACCTTC

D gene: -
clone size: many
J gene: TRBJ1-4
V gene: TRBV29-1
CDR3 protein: CSVILVEKLFF
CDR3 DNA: TGCAGCGTTATTTTGGTTGAAAAACTGTTTTTT

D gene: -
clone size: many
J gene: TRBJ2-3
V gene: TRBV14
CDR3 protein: CASSQDRWGPTDTQYF
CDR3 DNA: TGTGCCAGCAGCCAAGATCGATGGGGGCCCACAGATACGCAGTATTTT

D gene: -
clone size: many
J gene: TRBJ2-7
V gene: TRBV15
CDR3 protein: CATSSRGPLDEQYF
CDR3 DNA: TGTGCCACCAGCAGTAGGGGACCCTTGGACGAGCAGTACTTC

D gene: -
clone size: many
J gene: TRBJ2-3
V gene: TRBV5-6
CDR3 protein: CASSLEGRGADTQYF
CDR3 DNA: TGTGCCAGCAGCTTGGAGGGCAGGGGAGCGGATACGCAGTATTTT

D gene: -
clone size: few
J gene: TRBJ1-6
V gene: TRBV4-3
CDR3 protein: CASSQDDPWGPLHF
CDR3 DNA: TGCGCCAGCAGCCAAGATGACCCCTGGGGACCCCTCCACTTT

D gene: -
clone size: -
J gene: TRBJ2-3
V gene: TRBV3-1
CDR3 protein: CASSQEGGVGLKYF
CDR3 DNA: TGTGCCAGCAGCCAAGAGGGAGGTGTGGGTCTGAAGTATTTT

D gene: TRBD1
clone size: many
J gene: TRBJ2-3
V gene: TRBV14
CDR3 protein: CASSQDTGGLSDTQYF
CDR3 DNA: TGTGCCAGCAGCCAAGACACAGGGGGCTTGTCAGATACGCAGTATTTT

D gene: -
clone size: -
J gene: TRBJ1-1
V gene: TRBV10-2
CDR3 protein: CASSLNGPGAFF
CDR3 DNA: TGCGCCAGCAGCCTAAACGGGCCCGGAGCTTTCTTT

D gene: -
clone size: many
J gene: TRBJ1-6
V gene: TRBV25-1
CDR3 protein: CASVGHNNSPLHF
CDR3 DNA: TGTGCCAGTGTTGGACACAATAATTCACCCCTCCACTTT

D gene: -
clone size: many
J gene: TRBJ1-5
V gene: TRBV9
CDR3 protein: CASSDGYQPQHF
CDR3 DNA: TGTGCCAGCAGCGACGGATATCAGCCCCAGCATTTT

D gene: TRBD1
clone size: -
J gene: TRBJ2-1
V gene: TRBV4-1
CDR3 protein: CASSQGVPGQVYDEQFF
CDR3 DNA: TGCGCCAGCAGCCAAGGGGTGCCGGGACAGGTCTACGATGAGCAGTTCTTC

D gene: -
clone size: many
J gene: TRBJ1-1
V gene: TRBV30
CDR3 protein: CAWSVVTYTEAFF
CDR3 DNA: TGTGCCTGGAGTGTAGTTACATATACTGAAGCTTTCTTT

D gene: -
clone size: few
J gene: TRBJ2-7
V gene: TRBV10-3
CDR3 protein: CAISGGSTYEQYF
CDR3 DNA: TGTGCCATCAGTGGCGGCAGTACCTACGAGCAGTACTTC

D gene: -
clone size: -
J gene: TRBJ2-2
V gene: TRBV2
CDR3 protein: CASSDMPPNTGELFF
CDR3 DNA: TGTGCCAGCAGTGATATGCCCCCGAACACCGGGGAGCTGTTTTTT

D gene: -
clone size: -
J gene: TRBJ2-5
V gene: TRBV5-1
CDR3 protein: CASSLGDWGNQETQYF
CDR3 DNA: TGCGCCAGCAGCTTAGGAGATTGGGGGAACCAAGAGACCCAGTACTTC

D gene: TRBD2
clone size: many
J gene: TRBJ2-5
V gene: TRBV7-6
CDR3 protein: CASSLVLAGLLAETQYF
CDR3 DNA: TGTGCCAGCAGCTTAGTACTAGCGGGCCTCCTCGCGGAGACCCAGTACTTC

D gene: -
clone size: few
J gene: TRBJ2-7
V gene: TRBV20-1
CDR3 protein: CSPQPIRGGSKDEQYF
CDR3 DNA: TGCAGTCCGCAACCTATCCGAGGGGGGTCTAAGGACGAGCAGTACTTC

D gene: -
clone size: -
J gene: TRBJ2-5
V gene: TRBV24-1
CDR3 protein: CATSGPSRGSLQETQYF
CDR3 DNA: TGTGCCACCAGTGGCCCAAGTCGGGGGAGCCTCCAAGAGACCCAGTACTTC

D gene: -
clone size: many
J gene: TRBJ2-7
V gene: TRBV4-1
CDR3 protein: CASSQDLVVYEQYF
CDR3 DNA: TGCGCCAGCAGCCAAGATCTCGTGGTCTACGAGCAGTACTTC

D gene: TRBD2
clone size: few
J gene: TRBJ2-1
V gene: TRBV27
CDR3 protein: CASSLSSTSAYNEQFF
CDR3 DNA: TGTGCCAGCAGTTTATCGTCTACTAGCGCGTACAATGAGCAGTTCTTC

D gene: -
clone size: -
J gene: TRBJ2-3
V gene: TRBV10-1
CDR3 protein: CASSGDRSTDTQYF
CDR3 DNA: TGCGCCAGCAGTGGGGACCGAAGCACAGATACGCAGTATTTT

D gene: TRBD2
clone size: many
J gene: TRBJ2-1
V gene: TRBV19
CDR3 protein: CASTKGLPNEQFF
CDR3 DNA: TGTGCCAGTACCAAGGGACTACCGAATGAGCAGTTCTTC

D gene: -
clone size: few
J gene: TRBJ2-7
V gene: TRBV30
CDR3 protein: CAWSPGNSGSYEQYF
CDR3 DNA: TGTGCCTGGAGTCCCGGGAATAGCGGTTCCTACGAGCAGTACTTC

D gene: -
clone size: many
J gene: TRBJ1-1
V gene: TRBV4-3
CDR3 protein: CASSQARGYTEAFF
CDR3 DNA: TGCGCCAGCAGCCAAGCCAGGGGCTACACTGAAGCTTTCTTT

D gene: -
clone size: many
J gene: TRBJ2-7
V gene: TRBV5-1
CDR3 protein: CASSRQGTTYEQYF
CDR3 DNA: TGCGCCAGCAGCCGCCAGGGAACTACCTACGAGCAGTACTTC

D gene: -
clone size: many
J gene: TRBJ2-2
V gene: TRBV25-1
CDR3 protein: CASSELGGRREAGELFF
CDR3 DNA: TGTGCCAGCAGTGAATTGGGAGGTAGGAGGGAAGCCGGGGAGCTGTTTTTT

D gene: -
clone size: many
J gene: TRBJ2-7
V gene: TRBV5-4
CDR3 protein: CASSLGVDPYEQYF
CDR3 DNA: TGTGCCAGCAGCTTGGGGGTGGACCCCTACGAGCAGTACTTC

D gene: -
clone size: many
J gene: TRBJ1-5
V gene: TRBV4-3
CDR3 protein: CASSQDLRADQPQHF
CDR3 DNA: TGCGCCAGCAGCCAAGATCTACGGGCAGATCAGCCCCAGCATTTT

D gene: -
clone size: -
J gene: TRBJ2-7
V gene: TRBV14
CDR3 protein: CASSQEERNEQYF
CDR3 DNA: TGTGCCAGCAGCCAAGAAGAAAGGAACGAGCAGTACTTC

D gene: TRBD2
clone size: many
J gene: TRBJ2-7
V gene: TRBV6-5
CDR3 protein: CASSYSPGLAGNVVEQYF
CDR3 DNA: TGTGCCAGCAGTTACTCTCCGGGACTAGCGGGGAACGTGGTCGAGCAGTACTTC

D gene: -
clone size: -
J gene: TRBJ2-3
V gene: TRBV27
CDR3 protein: CASSSLLNLGSTDTQYF
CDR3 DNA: TGTGCCAGCAGTTCCCTACTAAACTTAGGAAGCACAGATACGCAGTATTTT

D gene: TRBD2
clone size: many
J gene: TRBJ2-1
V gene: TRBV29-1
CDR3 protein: CSVENPTSGSSYNEQFF
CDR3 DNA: TGCAGCGTTGAGAATCCTACTAGCGGGAGCTCCTACAATGAGCAGTTCTTC

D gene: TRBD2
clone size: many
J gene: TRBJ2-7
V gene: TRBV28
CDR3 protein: CASTSGLAEEVVGYEQYF
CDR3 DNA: TGTGCCAGCACCTCGGGACTAGCGGAAGAAGTGGTGGGCTACGAGCAGTACTTC

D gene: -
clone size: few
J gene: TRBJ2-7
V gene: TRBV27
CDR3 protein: CASSLMGPPGEQYF
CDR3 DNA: TGTGCCAGCAGTTTAATGGGCCCCCCTGGCGAGCAGTACTTC

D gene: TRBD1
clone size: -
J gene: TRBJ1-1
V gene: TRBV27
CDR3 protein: CASGSRDRVSETEAFF
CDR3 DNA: TGTGCCAGCGGATCGAGGGACAGGGTTTCGGAAACTGAAGCTTTCTTT

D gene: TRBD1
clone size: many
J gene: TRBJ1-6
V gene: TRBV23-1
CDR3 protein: CASKNRTGFSPSPLHF
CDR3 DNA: TGCGCCAGCAAAAATCGGACAGGGTTCTCTCCCTCACCCCTCCACTTT

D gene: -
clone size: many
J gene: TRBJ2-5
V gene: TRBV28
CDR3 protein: CASSFYSGQGQETQYF
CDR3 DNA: TGTGCCAGCAGTTTTTATTCCGGCCAGGGCCAAGAGACCCAGTACTTC

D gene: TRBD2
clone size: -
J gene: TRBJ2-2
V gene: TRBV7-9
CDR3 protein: CASSSGLVNTGELFF
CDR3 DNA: TGTGCCAGCAGCTCCGGACTAGTGAACACCGGGGAGCTGTTTTTT

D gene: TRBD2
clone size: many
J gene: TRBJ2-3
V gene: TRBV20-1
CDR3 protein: CSALEGWAGVLNTQYF
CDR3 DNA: TGCAGTGCTCTCGAGGGCTGGGCGGGAGTATTGAATACGCAGTATTTT

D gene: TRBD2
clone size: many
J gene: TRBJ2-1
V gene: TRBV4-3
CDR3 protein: CASSRLAVNEQFF
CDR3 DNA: TGCGCCAGCAGCCGTCTAGCGGTTAATGAGCAGTTCTTC

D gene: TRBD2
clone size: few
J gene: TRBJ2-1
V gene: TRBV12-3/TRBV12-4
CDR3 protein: CASSPYSLAGGGEQFF
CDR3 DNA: TGTGCCAGCAGTCCATATTCCCTAGCGGGAGGTGGAGAGCAGTTCTTC

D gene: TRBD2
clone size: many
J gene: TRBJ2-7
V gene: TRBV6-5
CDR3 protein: CASSPIREASGIYEQYF
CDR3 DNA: TGTGCCAGCAGTCCCATCCGGGAGGCTAGCGGAATCTACGAGCAGTACTTC

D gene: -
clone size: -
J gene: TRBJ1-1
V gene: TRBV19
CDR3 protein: CASSIVGASNTEAFF
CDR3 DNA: TGTGCCAGTAGTATAGTGGGGGCTTCTAACACTGAAGCTTTCTTT

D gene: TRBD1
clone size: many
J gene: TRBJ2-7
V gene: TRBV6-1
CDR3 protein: CASSARDRSYEQYF
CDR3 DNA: TGTGCCAGCAGTGCCCGGGACAGGTCCTACGAGCAGTACTTC

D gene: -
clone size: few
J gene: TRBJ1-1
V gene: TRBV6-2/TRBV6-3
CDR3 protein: CASSYAGVTEAFF
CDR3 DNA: TGTGCCAGCAGTTACGCGGGCGTAACTGAAGCTTTCTTT

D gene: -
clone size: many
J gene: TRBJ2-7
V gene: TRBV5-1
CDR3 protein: CASSHTRGYEQYF
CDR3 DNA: TGCGCCAGCAGCCACACCCGGGGGTACGAGCAGTACTTC

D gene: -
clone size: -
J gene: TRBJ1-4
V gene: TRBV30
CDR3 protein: CAWSVTSTNEKLFF
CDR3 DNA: TGTGCCTGGAGTGTGACTTCAACTAATGAAAAACTGTTTTTT

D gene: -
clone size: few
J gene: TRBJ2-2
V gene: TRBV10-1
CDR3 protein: CASSLTPRVPVVDTGELFF
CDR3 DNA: TGCGCCAGCAGCCTGACCCCCAGGGTCCCCGTCGTTGACACCGGGGAGCTGTTTTTT

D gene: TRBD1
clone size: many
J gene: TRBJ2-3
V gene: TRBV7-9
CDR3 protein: CASSYGQGAADTQYF
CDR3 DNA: TGTGCCAGCAGCTACGGACAGGGGGCCGCAGATACGCAGTATTTT

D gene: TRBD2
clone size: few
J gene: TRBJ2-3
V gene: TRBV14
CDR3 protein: CASSREGVIIGGGDTQYF
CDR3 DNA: TGTGCCAGCAGCCGAGAAGGGGTGATTATTGGCGGGGGAGATACGCAGTATTTT

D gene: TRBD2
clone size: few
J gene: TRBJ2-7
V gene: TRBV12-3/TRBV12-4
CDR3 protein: CASSLDRTSGGATYEQYF
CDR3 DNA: TGTGCCAGCAGTTTAGATCGGACTAGCGGGGGGGCCACCTACGAGCAGTACTTC

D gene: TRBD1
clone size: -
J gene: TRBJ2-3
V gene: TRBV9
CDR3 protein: CASSQGQGSTDTQYF
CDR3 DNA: TGTGCCAGCAGCCAGGGACAGGGAAGCACAGATACGCAGTATTTT